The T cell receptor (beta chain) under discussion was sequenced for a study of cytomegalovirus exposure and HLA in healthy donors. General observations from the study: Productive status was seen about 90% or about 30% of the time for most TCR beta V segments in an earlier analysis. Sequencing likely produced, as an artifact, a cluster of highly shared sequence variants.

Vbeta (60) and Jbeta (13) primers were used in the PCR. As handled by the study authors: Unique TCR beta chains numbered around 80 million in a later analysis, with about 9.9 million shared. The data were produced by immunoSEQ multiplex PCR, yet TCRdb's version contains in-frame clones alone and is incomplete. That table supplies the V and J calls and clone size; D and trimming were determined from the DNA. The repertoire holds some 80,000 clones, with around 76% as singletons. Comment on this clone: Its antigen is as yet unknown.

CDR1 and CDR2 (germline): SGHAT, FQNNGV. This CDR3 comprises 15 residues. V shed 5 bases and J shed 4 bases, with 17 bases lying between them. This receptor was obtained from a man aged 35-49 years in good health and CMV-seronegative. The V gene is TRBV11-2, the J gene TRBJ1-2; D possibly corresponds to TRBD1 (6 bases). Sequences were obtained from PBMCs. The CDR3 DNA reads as TGTGCCAGCAGCCCTCATGGGGGCAGGGGCTATGGCTACACCTTC. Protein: CASSPHGGRGYGYTF.